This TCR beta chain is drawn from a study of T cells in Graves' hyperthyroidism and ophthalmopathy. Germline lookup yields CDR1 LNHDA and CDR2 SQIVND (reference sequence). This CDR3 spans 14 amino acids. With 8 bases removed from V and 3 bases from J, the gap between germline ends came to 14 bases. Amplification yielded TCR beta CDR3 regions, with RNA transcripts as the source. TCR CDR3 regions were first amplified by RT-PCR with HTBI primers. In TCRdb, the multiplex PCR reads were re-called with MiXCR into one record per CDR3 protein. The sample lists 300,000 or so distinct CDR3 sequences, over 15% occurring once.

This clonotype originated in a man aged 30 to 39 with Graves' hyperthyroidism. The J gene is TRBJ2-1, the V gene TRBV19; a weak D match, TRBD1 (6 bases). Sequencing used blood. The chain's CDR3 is CASHTGLNYNEQFF. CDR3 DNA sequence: TGTGCCAGTCATACAGGGTTAAACTACAATGAGCAGTTCTTC.